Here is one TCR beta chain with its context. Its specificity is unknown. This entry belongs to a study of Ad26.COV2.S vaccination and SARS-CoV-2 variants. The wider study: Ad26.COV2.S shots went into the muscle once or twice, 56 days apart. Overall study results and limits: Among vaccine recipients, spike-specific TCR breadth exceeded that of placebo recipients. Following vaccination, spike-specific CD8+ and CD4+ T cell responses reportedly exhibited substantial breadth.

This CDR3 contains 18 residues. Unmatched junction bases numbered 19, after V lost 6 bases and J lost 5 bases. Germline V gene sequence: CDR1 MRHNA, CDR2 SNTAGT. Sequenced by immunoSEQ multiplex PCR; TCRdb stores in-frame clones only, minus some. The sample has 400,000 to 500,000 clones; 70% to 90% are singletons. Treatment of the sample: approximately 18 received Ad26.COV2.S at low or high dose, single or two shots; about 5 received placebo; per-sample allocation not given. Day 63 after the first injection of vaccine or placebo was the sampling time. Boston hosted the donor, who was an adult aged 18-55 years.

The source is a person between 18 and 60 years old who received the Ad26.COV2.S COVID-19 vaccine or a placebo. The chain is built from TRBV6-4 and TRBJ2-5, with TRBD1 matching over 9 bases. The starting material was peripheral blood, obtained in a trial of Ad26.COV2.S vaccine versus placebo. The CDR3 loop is CASSGDRDNLLSKETQYF. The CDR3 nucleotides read TGTGCCAGCAGCGGGGACAGGGATAACCTATTAAGTAAGGAGACCCAGTACTTC.